This entry lists 30 T cell receptor beta chains sequenced from one sample in a study of technical replicates of blood from a few donors. The assay was immunoSEQ multiplex PCR, and TCRdb's table has in-frame clones only and misses some. Among about 79,000 clones listed, approximately 94% were seen once. Source material: T cells isolated from PBMCs. Every receptor here comes from a human donor in good health.

This sequence joins TRBV5-6 and TRBJ2-3; TRBD2 matches 8 bases. The V segment lost 1 base and the J segment 6 bases; nucleotides outside the gene matches: 7. The CDR3 has 15 amino acids. Germline V lookup: CDR1 SGHDT, CDR2 YYEEEE. The CDR3 DNA follows: TGTGCCAGCAGCTTGACGGGAGGGCCTGGGGATACGCAGTATTTT. Translation: CASSLTGGPGDTQYF.

This clone was counted a single time. The chain recombines TRBV14 with TRBJ1-6; no clear D gene. This CDR3 spans 14 amino acids. Deletions cut 0 bases from V and 8 bases from J, with 8 bases between. The germline gives CDR1 SGHDN, CDR2 FVKESK. CDR3 sequence: CASSQDPFDSPLHF. Written as DNA, the CDR3 is TGTGCCAGCAGCCAAGATCCCTTTGATTCACCCCTCCACTTT.

The rearrangement links TRBV19 to TRBJ1-5; 7 bases match TRBD1. The CDR3 is 14 amino acids. V shed 4 bases and J 3 bases; nucleotides not matched to a gene: 3. CDR1 LNHDA and CDR2 SQIVND come from the germline V gene (reference sequence). The DNA for the CDR3 is TGTGCCAGTAGTAAGCAGGGGGTCAATCAGCCCCAGCATTTT. Protein: CASSKQGVNQPQHF.

The chain has TRBV19 and TRBJ2-7, with a possible D match to TRBD1 (6 bases). The CDR3 length is 13 residues. Germline CDR1 and CDR2: LNHDA and SQIVND (reference sequence). Trimming stripped 5 bases from V and 3 bases from J, with 11 bases between. This CDR3 reads CASSAGQYYEQYF. The CDR3 DNA follows: TGTGCCAGTAGTGCCGGACAGTACTACGAGCAGTACTTC.

The J gene is TRBJ1-2, the V gene TRBV6-6; 7 positions match TRBD1. Trimming at V came to 5 bases and at J to 10 bases, leaving 13 bases not matched to a gene. Germline V CDR1 and CDR2: MNHNY, SVGAGI (reference sequence). This CDR3 has 14 residues. The CDR3 DNA reads TGTGCCAGCAGTAGCGGACCGGTGACAGGGAACTACACCTTC. Translating gives CASSSGPVTGNYTF.

The chain recombines TRBV30 with TRBJ1-4; 9 positions match TRBD1. The CDR3 runs to 12 residues. The ends lost 8 bases at V and 7 bases at J; junction bases unmatched: 5. The V gene's germline CDR1 is GTSNPN and CDR2 SVGIG (reference sequence). The chain's CDR3 is CARGQGGEKLFF. The CDR3, as DNA: TGTGCCAGGGGACAGGGTGGTGAAAAACTGTTTTTT.

This clone appeared once. The gene calls are TRBV5-4 and TRBJ1-1; TRBD1 might be the D (5 bases). Germline V lookup: CDR1 SGHNT, CDR2 YYREEE (reference sequence). V lost 4 bases and J 4 bases, leaving 14 bases between the germline ends. CDR3 length: 14 amino acids. The CDR3 region has the DNA TGTGCCAGCAGCCGACAGAAGGGTGGCACTGAAGCTTTCTTT. It translates to CASSRQKGGTEAFF.

The CDR3 region has the DNA TGTGCCAGCCGACCGGGACAGGGGTATTACGAGCAGTACTTC. Amino acid sequence: CASRPGQGYYEQYF. The V gene is TRBV2, the J gene TRBJ2-7; 10 positions agree with TRBD1. Trimming cost V 8 bases and J 4 bases; bases outside gene matches: 8. CDR1 and CDR2 from the germline V gene are SNHLY and FYNNEI. The CDR3 runs to 14 residues.

The count of this clone is one. The chain combines TRBV15 with TRBJ1-4; 9 bases align to TRBD1. The V and J ends lost 3 bases and 7 bases, in that order; junction bases with no gene match: 6. The CDR3 runs 15 residues. Per germline, CDR1 LNHNV and CDR2 YYDKDF (reference sequence). The CDR3 sequence: CATSSGQGRSEKLFF. The CDR3 DNA is TGTGCCACCAGCAGCGGACAGGGGCGGAGTGAAAAACTGTTTTTT.

The CDR3 region is CASSKGPSGYEQYF. The CDR3 nucleotides are TGTGCCAGCAGCAAGGGACCGAGCGGGTACGAGCAGTACTTC. V is TRBV7-2 and J is TRBJ2-7, with D possibly being TRBD2 (6 bases). Germline V gives CDR1 SGHTA, CDR2 FQGNSA. The CDR3 has 14 residues. Between the trimmed V and J ends, which lost 5 bases and 4 bases, there was a span of 15 bases.

This clone was detected once. The gene calls are TRBV5-4 and TRBJ2-5; 7 nucleotides match TRBD1. Losses at the gene ends were 3 bases for V and 5 bases for J; bases not matched to a gene: 10. CDR3 size: 15 residues. Germline-derived CDR1 and CDR2 are SGHNT and YYREEE (reference sequence). For the CDR3, the DNA is TGTGCCAGCAGCTCCAAGGACAGGTTCCAGGAGACCCAGTACTTC. Protein sequence: CASSSKDRFQETQYF.

V usage is TRBV7-8 and J usage is TRBJ2-2, with D perhaps matching TRBD2 (6 bases). The CDR3 length is 13 residues. V was cut by 3 bases and J by 7 bases, with 9 bases left in between. Germline loops: CDR1 SGHVS, CDR2 FQNEAQ. CDR3 bases: TGTGCCAGCAGCTTTGCCGGGAGCGGGGAGCTGTTTTTT. Its translation: CASSFAGSGELFF.

The rearrangement links TRBV27 to TRBJ2-7; 8 bases map to TRBD1. The CDR3 is 14 amino acids. J gave up 3 bases and V 2 bases, and 3 bases lay outside the gene matches. In germline, CDR1 is MNHEY, CDR2 SMNVEV (reference sequence). The CDR3 region is CASSLETGVYEQYF. CDR3 coding DNA: TGTGCCAGCAGTTTAGAGACAGGGGTCTACGAGCAGTACTTC.

This chain links TRBV25-1 with TRBJ2-1, with TRBD2 matching 7 bases. This CDR3 comprises 15 residues. V trimming: 3 bases; J trimming: 8 bases; junction bases outside the gene matches: 10. Per germline, CDR1 MGHDK and CDR2 SYGVNS. The CDR3 DNA follows: TGTGCCAGCAGTGAGCCGGGACTAAAGGTCGATGAGCAGTTCTTC. It yields the protein CASSEPGLKVDEQFF.

The chain joins TRBV29-1 to TRBJ1-1; D might be TRBD1 (6 bases). Germline CDR1 is SQVTM and CDR2 is ANQGSEA. V lost 6 bases, J lost 5 bases, and 19 bases lay in between. This CDR3 spans 14 amino acids. CDR3 in DNA: TGCAGCGTCCTGAACCGGGTCCAGGGGACTGAAGCTTTCTTT. Translating gives CSVLNRVQGTEAFF.

This chain uses TRBV11-2 with TRBJ1-6; D gene uncertain. Trimming took off 1 base at V and 8 bases at J, with 12 bases between the two ends. Germline values: CDR1 SGHAT, CDR2 FQNNGV. There are 15 residues in the CDR3. The CDR3 nucleotides are TGTGCCAGCAGCTTAGGACCGGAGCCTTATTCACCCCTCCACTTT. Protein product: CASSLGPEPYSPLHF.

The chain is built from TRBV7-4 and TRBJ2-5; 9 bases are a match to TRBD2. The CDR3 covers 19 residues. Per germline, CDR1 SGHVT and CDR2 SQSDAQ. Trimming at V came to 4 bases and at J to 5 bases, leaving 20 bases not matched to a gene. The CDR3 protein is CASSSRLAVNVRLWETQYF. CDR3 in DNA: TGTGCCAGCAGCTCAAGACTAGCGGTGAATGTAAGATTGTGGGAGACCCAGTACTTC.

A word on this clone: Other DNA sequences in this specimen translate into the identical CDR3. The chain links TRBV6-5 to TRBJ2-7; D gene unclear. The germline V gene encodes CDR1 MNHEY and CDR2 SVGAGI. Trimming removed 8 bases from V and 2 bases from J, with 7 bases in between. This CDR3 region has 11 residues. The CDR3 DNA is TGTGCCAGCTCCTCAGCCTACGAGCAGTACTTC. Its protein product is CASSSAYEQYF.

The chain recombines TRBV5-4 with TRBJ2-7; perhaps TRBD2 as D (6 bases). Germline-derived CDR1 and CDR2 are SGHNT and YYREEE (reference sequence). This CDR3 contains 15 residues. Between the trimmed V and J ends, which lost 0 bases and 3 bases, there was a span of 13 bases. For the CDR3, the DNA is TGTGCCAGCAGCTTGGGCCGTGGGGGAGGCTACGAGCAGTACTTC. As protein: CASSLGRGGGYEQYF.

This chain uses TRBV30 with TRBJ1-1; tentative D call: TRBD1 (6 bases). Looked up from germline, CDR1 is GTSNPN and CDR2 is SVGIG (reference sequence). The V end lost 2 bases, the J end lost 0 bases, and 13 bases lay between the germline ends. The CDR3 consists of 15 residues. The CDR3 here is CAWSTPTGMNTEAFF. CDR3 in DNA: TGTGCCTGGAGTACCCCCACAGGGATGAACACTGAAGCTTTCTTT.

The rearrangement links TRBV5-4 to TRBJ2-7; tentatively, D is TRBD2 (5 bases). The CDR3 sequence is 14 residues long. The V and J ends lost 4 bases and 3 bases respectively, with 14 bases between them. In germline, CDR1 is SGHNT, CDR2 YYREEE (reference sequence). The CDR3 DNA follows: TGTGCCAGCAGCCTTATGGCCGGGAACTACGAGCAGTACTTC. Translated, it gives CASSLMAGNYEQYF.

This clone was recorded once. J is TRBJ1-2 and V is TRBV5-1, with D tentatively TRBD1 (5 bases). The germline V gene encodes CDR1 SGHRS and CDR2 YFSETQ. V was trimmed by 1 base and J by 8 bases, leaving 9 bases between them. The CDR3 length is 12 residues. CDR3 in DNA: TGCGCCAGCAGCTTGTCAGGGCACGGCTACACCTTC. It translates to CASSLSGHGYTF.

This chain uses TRBV30 with TRBJ1-1, with 7 bases identical to TRBD1. This CDR3 contains 13 residues. J gave up 1 base and V 2 bases, and 1 base lay outside the gene matches. The V gene's germline CDR1 is GTSNPN and CDR2 SVGIG (reference sequence). DNA of the CDR3: TGTGCCTGGAGTAGGGACAGGAACACTGAAGCTTTCTTT. Its translation is CAWSRDRNTEAFF. Full variable domain (rest looked up from reference TRBV30 and TRBJ1-1): SQTIHQWPATLVQPVGSPLSLECTVEGTSNPNLYWYRQAAGRGLQLLFYSVGIGQISSEVPQNLSASRPQDRQFILSSKKLLLSDSGFYLCAWSRDRNTEAFFGQGTRLTVV.

The J gene is TRBJ2-5, the V gene TRBV5-1; TRBD1 might be the D (5 bases). This CDR3 contains 14 residues. V gave up 2 bases and J gave up 0 bases, with 8 bases separating them. Germline-derived CDR1 and CDR2 are SGHRS and YFSETQ. This chain's CDR3 is CASSLDSYQETQYF. The DNA of the CDR3 is TGCGCCAGCAGCTTAGACAGTTACCAAGAGACCCAGTACTTC.

V and J are TRBV2 and TRBJ1-2, with D maybe TRBD1 (5 bases). This CDR3 has 14 amino acids. V shed 7 bases and J shed 0 bases, with 12 bases lying between them. Germline-derived CDR1 and CDR2 are SNHLY and FYNNEI. The CDR3 DNA sequence: TGTGCCAGCATCAACCCGACAGCTAACTATGGCTACACCTTC. Translating gives CASINPTANYGYTF.

The chain couples TRBV5-4 to TRBJ1-5, with D hard to call. Germline V lookup: CDR1 SGHNT, CDR2 YYREEE (reference sequence). There are 15 residues in the CDR3. Trimming cost V 2 bases and J 3 bases, with 12 bases left between them. Here the CDR3 reads CASSFRSLYNQPQHF. CDR3 nucleotide sequence: TGTGCCAGCAGCTTCCGTTCCCTCTACAATCAGCCCCAGCATTTT. Filled out from reference TRBV5-4 and TRBJ1-5, the complete variable domain reads ETGVTQSPTHLIKTRGQQVTLRCSSQSGHNTVSWYQQALGQGPQFIFQYYREEENGRGNFPPRFSGLQFPNYSSELNVNALELDDSALYLCASSFRSLYNQPQHFGDGTRLSIL.

The chain joins TRBV27 to TRBJ2-2; no reliable D call. Trimming cost V 5 bases and J 4 bases, with 11 bases left between them. The germline gives CDR1 MNHEY, CDR2 SMNVEV (reference sequence). There are 14 residues in the CDR3. The CDR3 sequence: CASSLRRGTGELFF. CDR3 in DNA: TGTGCCAGCAGTCTGAGACGAGGCACCGGGGAGCTGTTTTTT.

The gene calls are TRBV7-2 and TRBJ2-7, with 7 bases aligning to TRBD1. Germline CDR1 SGHTA, CDR2 FQGNSA. Trimming at V came to 5 bases and at J to 5 bases, leaving 12 bases not matched to a gene. CDR3 size: 15 residues. The CDR3 region is CASSGRTGLRDEQYF. CDR3 nucleotides: TGTGCCAGCAGCGGCCGGACAGGTCTCAGGGACGAGCAGTACTTC.

The chain combines TRBV6-4 with TRBJ1-2; tentatively, D is TRBD1 (5 bases). The CDR3 is 13 amino acids. Trimming pared 3 bases from V and 0 bases from J, leaving 5 bases between. Germline lookup yields CDR1 MRHNA and CDR2 SNTAGT. CDR3 loop: CASSEGPNYGYTF. The DNA for the CDR3 is TGTGCCAGCAGTGAGGGGCCTAACTATGGCTACACCTTC.

V and J are TRBV4-1 and TRBJ2-2, with 11 positions matching TRBD1. Germline-derived CDR1 and CDR2 are MGHRA and YSYEKL. This CDR3 has 16 residues. V shed 6 bases, J shed 8 bases, and the junction held 11 bases outside the gene matches. The CDR3: CASRLGQGVSRGELFF. The CDR3 DNA reads TGCGCCAGCAGACTGGGACAGGGGGTATCTCGGGGGGAGCTGTTTTTT.